This T cell receptor beta chain was retrieved from a study of cytomegalovirus exposure and HLA in healthy donors. Primers: 60 Vbeta forward and 13 Jbeta reverse. Sequencing used immunoSEQ multiplex PCR; TCRdb keeps in-frame clones, though not all of them. Of more than 150,000 clones in the sample, around three quarters were seen once. The germline V and J ends were trimmed by 0 bases and 8 bases, with 12 bases remaining between them. CDR3 length: 14 residues. CDR1 and CDR2 from the germline V gene are SGDLS and YYNGEE. This TCR derives from a woman aged 30 to 39 in good health and CMV-seronegative. The sample consisted of PBMCs. J is TRBJ2-1 and V is TRBV9; D ambiguous. The CDR3 coding sequence is TGTGCCAGCAGCGTAGTTCCCCGCTCGGATGAGCAGTTCTTC. Amino acid sequence: CASSVVPRSDEQFF. The variable domain in full, completed from reference TRBV9 and TRBJ2-1, reads DSGVTQTPKHLITATGQRVTLRCSPRSGDLSVYWYQQSLDQGLQFLIQYYNGEERAKGNILERFSAQQFPDLHSELNLSSLELGDSALYFCASSVVPRSDEQFFGPGTRLTVL.